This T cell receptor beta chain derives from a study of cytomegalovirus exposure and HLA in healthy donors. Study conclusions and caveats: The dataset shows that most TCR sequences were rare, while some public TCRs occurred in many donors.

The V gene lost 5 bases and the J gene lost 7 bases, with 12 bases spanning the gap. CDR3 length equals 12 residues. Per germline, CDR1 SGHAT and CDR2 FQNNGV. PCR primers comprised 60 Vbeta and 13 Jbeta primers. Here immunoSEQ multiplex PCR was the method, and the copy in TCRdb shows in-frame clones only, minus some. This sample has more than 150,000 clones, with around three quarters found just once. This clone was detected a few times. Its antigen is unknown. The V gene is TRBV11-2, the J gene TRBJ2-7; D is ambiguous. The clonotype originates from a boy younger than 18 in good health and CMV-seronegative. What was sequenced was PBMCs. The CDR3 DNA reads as TGTGCCAGCAGCCCTCTCCCACAGGAGCAGTACTTC. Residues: CASSPLPQEQYF.